This TCR beta chain was captured by sequencing in a study of T cell clonality in common variable immunodeficiency. In this sample, this clone turned up many times. The repertoire was sequenced with immunoSEQ multiplex PCR; TCRdb's copy has only in-frame clones and lacks some. This sample has tens of thousands of clones, each found more than once. Sequenced input: peripheral blood mononuclear cells. The TCR was taken from a person aged 18 to 75 in good health.

The CDR3 sequence is CASSPYGEAFF. Partial CDR3 DNA: TGTGCCAGCAGCCCTTACGGGGAA. This chain links TRBV7-2 with TRBJ1-1; D is uncertain. The CDR3 goes on 3 residues after the read ends, and that part is filled in from the germline J gene. From germline, CDR1 is SGHTA and CDR2 FQGNSA. This CDR3 region has 11 residues.